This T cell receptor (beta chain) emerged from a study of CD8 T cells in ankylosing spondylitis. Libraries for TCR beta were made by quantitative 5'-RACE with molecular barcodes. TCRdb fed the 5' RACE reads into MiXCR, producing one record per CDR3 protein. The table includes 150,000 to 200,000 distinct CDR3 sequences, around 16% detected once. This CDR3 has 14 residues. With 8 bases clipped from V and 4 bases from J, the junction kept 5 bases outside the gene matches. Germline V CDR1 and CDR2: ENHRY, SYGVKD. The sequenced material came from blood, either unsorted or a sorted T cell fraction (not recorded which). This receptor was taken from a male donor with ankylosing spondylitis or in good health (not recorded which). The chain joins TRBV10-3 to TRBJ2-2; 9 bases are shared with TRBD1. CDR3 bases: TGTGCCATCCAGGACAGGGGTTCCACCGGGGAGCTGTTTTTT. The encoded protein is CAIQDRGSTGELFF.